This T cell receptor beta chain was sequenced in a study of siplizumab effects on memory and regulatory T cells. The study, taken as a whole, reports: Suppressive activity of Tregs proliferating in siplizumab cultures remained unconfirmed. Controls had 26.9% Treg-derived mappable alloreactive CD4+ clones on average, versus approximately 70% with siplizumab.

The J segment lost 8 bases and the V segment lost 6 bases, leaving 6 bases of the junction unmatched. CDR1 and CDR2 (germline): SNHLY, FYNNEI. CDR3 size: 13 residues. The table came from immunoSEQ multiplex PCR; TCRdb's copy has only in-frame clones and leaves some out. Counted here are about 100,000 clones, about 94% occurring once; the ten biggest clones make up 1% to 1.5%. This clone was recorded only once. What it recognizes is unknown. V gene TRBV2 combines with J gene TRBJ2-1; 8 positions match TRBD1. Sequencing was done on a sample of non-Treg CD4+ T cells sorted from blood. This TCR derives from a human donor in good health. The CDR3 loop reads CASRAGGIDEQFF. CDR3 in DNA: TGTGCCAGCAGGGCAGGGGGCATAGATGAGCAGTTCTTC.